This T cell receptor beta chain was captured in a study of cytomegalovirus exposure and HLA in healthy donors (dated by TCRdb to about 2017). In the study overall: In an earlier analysis of approximately 640 of the donors, 276 Gb of sequence data and roughly 100 million unique TCR beta sequences from about 190 million T cells were reported. Approximately 310 gigabases of sequencing data and approximately 84 million unique TCR sequences were included in an early release covering under 650 HLA-typed donors. Of the roughly 390 genotyped donors, approximately 80% were placed in the genetic ancestry cluster associated with self-reported Caucasian donors. The study was designed to test whether signatures of past pathogen exposure could be identified by cataloging public T cell receptors. Using immunosequencing, the study profiled T cell repertoires from 500 to 800 subjects and related those repertoires to cytomegalovirus serostatus. Along with the 666-subject first cohort, a separate validation cohort of over a hundred different subjects was used. To predict cytomegalovirus infection status, the study combined high-throughput TCR immunosequencing, statistical association of individual TCRs with disease status, and machine learning. To study patterns of TCR occurrence, a later analysis re-analyzed previously published TCR beta repertoires from 650 to 750 donors and added high-resolution HLA genotyping. Rather than drawing on any new phenotypic data, the later analysis identified candidate immune exposures from TCR beta sequences and the way those sequences occurred across donors. An earlier analysis of 500 to 750 of the donors applied high-throughput TCR beta sequencing to assess whether each TCR beta V gene segment acted as functional or pseudogenic. Donor age, sex, ethnicity and CMV serostatus were compiled alongside the repertoire data. In a later genetic analysis, genome-wide SNP genotypes for about 55% of the roughly 700 donors were used, and that subset was treated as a discovery cohort. All discovery cohort repertoires had been generated on a single sequencing platform. HLA typing covered class I and class II loci at four-digit resolution. Typing coverage differed by locus: A, B, C, DRB1 and DQB1 were typed in roughly 620-640 donors, DQA1 in 522, DPA1 in some 600, and DPB1 in just under 480. Because of strong linkage in the cohort, roughly five DR-DQ haplotypes were treated as single units for association and clustering. Across 398 genotyped donors of the cohort, an average of roughly 200,000 unique TCR beta nucleotide sequences per donor were sequenced, and roughly 18% of those sequences were non-productive. The full study reports these points: In a later analysis, most CMV-associated TCR beta chains were found to appear HLA-restricted, with HLA associations seemingly driven largely by CMV exposure. A further reported finding was that TCR beta sequences accurately predicted the HLA-A and HLA-B alleles for most subjects in the first cohort. Strong co-occurrence of HLA alleles, especially DR and DQ, made assigning TCR associations to individual alleles difficult. According to the authors, the approach could potentially be generalized to other disease states and immunological phenotypes. The sequencing pipeline was judged likely to have produced a cluster of highly shared sequence variants as a technical artifact. Broadly in line with IMGT annotations, most TCR beta V segments showed up in productive rearrangements about 90% or about 30% of the time in an earlier analysis of around 550 of the donors. Compared with the 666-donor mean, donors in an Asian-associated ancestry cluster had fewer N-insertions in productive TCRs, according to a later genetic analysis. The only immune exposure information available for the cohort was CMV serostatus. In this cohort, only TCR beta chains were sequenced, and detectable features were limited by the absence of alpha or paired-chain data. In a later analysis, TCR association rates were found to vary across HLA loci, with the most associated TCRs seen for DRB1 alleles and the fewest for HLA-C alleles. A few of the identified cytomegalovirus-associated TCR beta chains were confirmed in vitro to be specific for cytomegalovirus antigens. In a later analysis, HLA-associated TCR beta chains showed more clonal expansion and lower generation probabilities than non-associated chains that were equally common. Because HLA typing was unavailable for some donors at each locus, only the typed subset was used in association tests. Presence/absence analyses assumed roughly uniform sequencing depth across donors, an assumption that may not hold. Linkage disequilibrium might explain the correlated functional status among segregating V segments, but an unknown experimental factor could not be ruled out. According to a later analysis, parvovirus B19, influenza, CMV and Epstein-Barr virus appeared linked to several top co-occurrence clusters. In the study, some 160 TCR beta chains were listed as associated with cytomegalovirus. Because counts were too low, about 15 rarely observed V segments, including chromosome 9 orphons, were left out of the earlier analysis of 500 to 650 of the donors. A later genetic analysis associated a missense DCLRE1C variant with V-gene and J-gene trimming of TCR beta chains, and an independent cohort replicated the association. Most TCR sequences were seen in very few donors, while some public TCRs were found in many individuals. In a later analysis, some 18,000 TCR beta sequences were associated with specific HLA alleles at a false discovery rate of 0.05. The classifier was reported to diagnose cytomegalovirus status with high specificity and sensitivity in both the original cohort and the validation cohort. The 87-base-pair reads could not distinguish some IMGT-functional V segments, including TRBV6-2 and TRBV6-3, so those segments were excluded.

The germline V gene provides CDR1 MDHEN and CDR2 SYDVKM. Its CDR3 holds 15 amino acids, cysteine through phenylalanine. Solely the CDR3 DNA is kept, with 45 bases framed from the first base. To note about this clone: Its antigen is not yet known. Qualities for individual bases were not recorded, and no much larger clone is one base off.

Libraries were made using the immunoSEQ multiplex PCR assay. The multiplex PCR relied on a mix of 60 forward primers for TCR Vbeta segments and 13 reverse primers for TCR Jbeta segments. A multiplex PCR assay on genomic DNA amplified the CDR3 region of rearranged TCR beta genes. The amplified TCR beta libraries were sequenced on the Illumina HiSeq System as 87-base-pair reads. The authors processed their data as follows. A later analysis counted approximately 76 million unique TCR beta chains across the 550 to 700 repertoires, and 9 million to 14 million of these chains were shared by at least two donors. A nearest-neighbor algorithm error-corrected the raw reads and collapsed the reads into unique sequences, merging closely related sequences to remove PCR and sequencing errors. To assign V, D and J gene segments, CDR3 sequences were aligned to IMGT reference sequences. For a sequence to be retained, at least a six-nucleotide match to both a V gene segment and a J gene segment was required. Rearrangements were classified as productive when the CDR3 lacked stop codons and remained in frame with V and J, and all other rearrangements were classified as non-productive. Following IMGT convention, CDR3 was defined as the stretch from the second conserved V-encoded cysteine up to the conserved J-encoded phenylalanine. The earlier analysis of about 590 of the donors excluded sequences that lacked an unambiguous match to a single V gene segment. An earlier analysis of some 500 of the donors classified V segments as functional when productive rearrangements were above 56.7% and as segregating when the standard deviation between donors was above 5%. A statistical classification framework was built for diagnosing cytomegalovirus status from the catalog of TCR beta chain sequences. A later analysis assigned V and J genes by comparing TCR nucleotide sequences with IMGT/GENE-DB human TR gene sequences. The TCRdist pipeline was used in a later analysis to assign CDR3 sequences and most-parsimonious VDJ recombination scenarios. In a later analysis, each TCR beta chain was defined by its CDR3 amino acid sequence together with its V-gene family, and reads lacking a unique V-gene family were excluded. As a way to deal with suspected cross-contamination and a sequencing artifact, a later analysis dropped 450 to 600 nucleotide sequences that were highly shared and had low generation probability. A later analysis calculated a clonal expansion index for each public chain from normalized within-repertoire ranks of inferred template counts. A later analysis computed generation probabilities with a VDJ recombination model fitted to out-of-frame rearrangements, and checked the results against IGoR. In a later analysis, TCR-TCR, TCR-HLA and TCR-CMV co-occurrence was scored with hypergeometric tests, and a repertoire-size bias correction was applied to TCR pairs. A later analysis estimated false discovery rates by permuting HLA or CMV assignments 20 times. A later analysis grouped co-occurring TCRs with DBSCAN, adding TCRdist sequence similarity when clustering within HLA-allele-positive subsets. For co-occurrence clustering, repertoires with fewer than 30,000 or more than 120,000 public chains were excluded, along with five repertoires with anomalous nucleotide sharing. TCRdb retrieved this table from immuneACCESS and kept in-frame rearrangements only. Not all clones are present; in checked studies, unresolved V genes account for under half, and no reason is known for the remainder. The D gene and trimming were derived from the DNA, and the V and J assignments and clone size from that table. This sample is represented by 150,000 or so clones; about three quarters of them were singletons. The top ten hold about 13% of the sample.

The cohort was made up of 500 to 850 healthy bone marrow donors. At the time of sampling, all cohort members were nominally healthy, though unrecorded immune exposures were likely present. The donor was CMV seropositive and belonged to the group of 250 to 300 seropositive cohort members. A peripheral blood sample was collected from each donor, and TCR beta sequencing was performed on peripheral blood mononuclear cells. The Qiagen DNeasy Blood Extraction Kit was used to extract genomic DNA from the blood cell samples. In this chain, TRBV28 is recombined with TRBJ2-5; the D region possibly corresponds to TRBD2 (6 bases align). The J call may be incorrect, as the DNA end agrees better with TRBJ2-7. The sequence derives from a man aged 35-49 years in good health and CMV-seropositive. Source material: PBMCs. The sequenced DNA: TGTGCCAGCAGTTATCAGTCTCTGGGACTCTACGAGCAGTACTTC. This encodes CASSYQSLGLYEQYF.